This is a list of T cell receptor beta chains from one sample in a study of radiation and T cells in renal cell carcinoma. Generated by immunoSEQ multiplex PCR, the TCRdb table keeps only in-frame clones and is missing some. The sample lists roughly 150,000 clones; roughly 89% were seen once. The input for sequencing was blood, taken from a patient whose treatment included radiotherapy and nephrectomy. Source of these receptors: a woman aged 45-65 years with renal cell carcinoma. CDR3s include the opening cysteine and the closing phenylalanine or tryptophan. Each record gives: J gene, V gene, CDR3 protein.

J: TRBJ2-7
V: TRBV4-1
CDR3: CASSQGSSGGAEQYF

J: TRBJ1-1
V: TRBV5-1
CDR3: CASSLSENTEAFF

J: TRBJ2-7
V: TRBV4-3
CDR3: CASSPWTGGFEQYF

J: TRBJ2-3
V: TRBV10-3
CDR3: CAISPRTSGGFTDTQYF

J: TRBJ1-5
V: TRBV7-8
CDR3: CASSLVWGGNQPQHF

J: TRBJ1-5
V: TRBV6-4
CDR3: CASSRDRDQPQHF

J: TRBJ1-5
V: TRBV7-9
CDR3: CASSLGWGERQPQHF

J: TRBJ1-1
V: TRBV6-5
CDR3: CASSHRDSYTEAFF

J: TRBJ2-5
V: TRBV10-1
CDR3: CASSEDRGWETQYF

J: TRBJ1-6
V: TRBV6-1
CDR3: CASTYTGLYNSPLHF

J: TRBJ1-3
V: TRBV19
CDR3: CASFRAPGNTIYF

J: TRBJ2-1
V: TRBV5-1
CDR3: CASSVGQDSSYNEQFF

J: TRBJ2-5
V: TRBV15
CDR3: CATSRPVLGETQYF

J: TRBJ1-3
V: TRBV7-6
CDR3: CASSNGQANTIYF

J: TRBJ2-1
V: TRBV12-1
CDR3: CASSSRRRGSSYNEQFF

J: TRBJ1-1
V: TRBV6-1
CDR3: CASSERSETEAFF

J: TRBJ1-1
V: TRBV30
CDR3: CAWSVAATTFF

J: TRBJ2-1
V: TRBV9
CDR3: CASSVATWGSGGQNEQFF

J: TRBJ1-1
V: TRBV9
CDR3: CASSPGGKVGGDTEAFF

J: TRBJ1-2
V: TRBV19
CDR3: CASSIASGGDYGYTF

J: TRBJ2-7
V: TRBV7-2
CDR3: CASSFIPTSYEQYF

J: TRBJ1-3
V: TRBV9
CDR3: CASSEQASGNTIYF

J: TRBJ1-3
V: TRBV5-1
CDR3: CASSQERGWKRNTIYF

J: TRBJ1-2
V: TRBV7-2
CDR3: CASSPAGGWGYTF

J: TRBJ1-5
V: TRBV2
CDR3: CASSEALWDRGPPQHF

J: TRBJ2-1
V: TRBV19
CDR3: CASSVGLAGGDEQFF

J: TRBJ2-3
V: TRBV5-1
CDR3: CASSSSTAAGVGDTQYF

J: TRBJ2-3
V: TRBV30
CDR3: CAWSRQSDTQYF

J: TRBJ1-1
V: TRBV27
CDR3: CASRLLMQGGTEAFF

J: TRBJ1-1
V: TRBV4-1
CDR3: CASSQVGQLNTEAFF

J: TRBJ2-7
V: TRBV21-1
CDR3: CASSNRRKGGDSKRDEQYF

J: TRBJ1-5
V: TRBV4-1
CDR3: CASSQSSGPNQPQHF

J: TRBJ2-1
V: TRBV5-4
CDR3: CASRGGTSHSEQFF

J: TRBJ1-1
V: TRBV29-1
CDR3: CSGGGQGGTEAFF

J: TRBJ1-1
V: TRBV11-1
CDR3: CASSGQGNTEAFF

J: TRBJ2-2
V: TRBV6-6
CDR3: CASRTSGGLIGELFF

J: TRBJ2-3
V: TRBV9
CDR3: CASSPLRTDTQYF

J: TRBJ1-1
V: TRBV7-3
CDR3: CASSQGANTEAFF

J: TRBJ2-7
V: TRBV9
CDR3: CASSVAAGGDEQYF

J: TRBJ1-6
V: TRBV21-1
CDR3: CASSKEVNSPLHF

J: TRBJ1-6
V: TRBV15
CDR3: CATSSRQGAVSALHF